This T cell receptor (beta chain) was sequenced in a study of blood T cells in healthy people across ages. Each of the donors had roughly 10 milliliters of peripheral blood drawn into EDTA-treated Vacutainer tubes. As to this clonotype: The antigen remains undetermined.

Study-wide results and caveats: Lack of knowledge of donor CMV status possibly confounded expanded clonotype changes. Per million T cells, TCR beta diversity dropped about linearly as age rose.

Combining a sample-barcoded 5' primer with a J-beta primer mix, a second PCR ran for about 6 to 11 cycles. Each cDNA was tagged by a template-switch adaptor containing 12 random nucleotides. In TCRdb, the 5' RACE reads were re-called with MiXCR into one record per CDR3 protein. The table shows under 1,000,000 distinct CDR3 sequences, with about 36% occurring only once. J was trimmed by 4 bases and V by 6 bases; bases with no gene match: 5. Germline lookup yields CDR1 SEHNR and CDR2 FQNEAQ (reference sequence). The CDR3 contains 13 residues. The receptor's source is a man younger than 30 in good health. The chain carries TRBV7-9 and TRBJ1-2; 7 bases line up with TRBD1. The material sequenced was blood. CDR3 sequence reads: CASRSTGVYGYTF. CDR3 sequence (DNA): TGTGCCAGCAGATCCACAGGGGTCTATGGCTACACCTTC.